Sequencing of this TCR beta chain was carried out in a study of blood T cell repertoires in COVID-19. Study-level background: Researchers got acute and convalescent COVID-19 samples from the United States, Italy and Spain. Sources were T cells, B-cell-depleted T cells, or PBMCs; the material itself was cDNA or gDNA.

Original analysis: It was from reference gene primer amplification that nucleated cell counts were estimated. The repertoire was sequenced with immunoSEQ multiplex PCR; TCRdb's copy has only in-frame clones and lacks some. Clonal size and the V and J genes are those of that table, whereas D and trimming came from the DNA. Of about 86,000 clones listed, roughly 80% are singletons. Per the germline V gene, CDR1 is SGHTS and CDR2 is YDEGEE. V trimming: 1 base; J trimming: 4 bases; junction bases outside the gene matches: 4. This CDR3 is 15 amino acids long. The receptor was isolated from a man between 65 and 80 years old with acute or convalescent COVID-19. The chain combines TRBV5-8 with TRBJ2-3; 9 bases fit TRBD2. Sequencing was carried out using peripheral blood. This CDR3 reads CASSLLAGLADTQYF. The CDR3 bases are TGTGCCAGCAGCTTGCTAGCGGGGTTGGCAGATACGCAGTATTTT.